These 13 T cell receptor beta chains were sequenced from one sample in a study of radiotherapy plus CTLA-4 blockade in lung cancer. Generated by immunoSEQ multiplex PCR, the TCRdb table keeps only in-frame clones and is missing some. Of under 95,000 clones listed, around 80% were seen once; the top ten hold 0.79%. The sample consisted of peripheral blood, taken from a patient treated with radiotherapy plus ipilimumab. The receptor source for this set is a human donor with non-small cell lung cancer who had stable disease on radiotherapy plus ipilimumab.

The chain combines TRBV6-5 with TRBJ2-7; 9 nucleotides match TRBD1. V lost 8 bases, J lost 5 bases, and 10 bases stayed unmatched. Germline V CDR1 and CDR2: MNHEY, SVGAGI. The CDR3 has 14 residues. CDR3 DNA: TGTGCCAGCTGGTCGAGACAGGGGGGGCACGAGCAGTACTTC. This encodes CASWSRQGGHEQYF.

The gene calls are TRBV28 and TRBJ2-1, with TRBD1 identical over 7 bases. V shed 1 base and J 5 bases; nucleotides not matched to a gene: 8. From germline, CDR1 is MDHEN and CDR2 SYDVKM. This CDR3 has 16 amino acids. The CDR3 loop is CASSLYRGLRDNEQFF. In DNA form, the CDR3 reads TGTGCCAGCAGTTTATATAGGGGGCTTCGAGACAATGAGCAGTTCTTC.

The J gene is TRBJ2-3, the V gene TRBV11-2, with a tentative D call TRBD2 (6 bases). V gave up 7 bases and J gave up 1 base, with 9 bases separating them. The CDR3 has 13 residues. Germline V lookup: CDR1 SGHAT, CDR2 FQNNGV. CDR3 in DNA: TGTGCCAGCACATGGGAGGGCACAGATACGCAGTATTTT. This gives the protein CASTWEGTDTQYF.

J is TRBJ1-2 and V is TRBV5-6, with 7 nucleotides matching TRBD1. This CDR3 comprises 14 residues. V was pared by 2 bases and J by 6 bases, with 7 bases of the junction left unmatched. From germline, CDR1 is SGHDT and CDR2 YYEEEE. As DNA, the CDR3 is TGTGCCAGCAGCTTCTGGGACAGAGTTAATGGCTACACCTTC. Protein: CASSFWDRVNGYTF. The whole variable domain, filled in from reference TRBV5-6 and TRBJ1-2, reads DAGVTQSPTHLIKTRGQQVTLRCSPKSGHDTVSWYQQALGQGPQFIFQYYEEEERQRGNFPDRFSGHQFPNYSSELNVNALLLGDSALYLCASSFWDRVNGYTFGSGTRLTVV.

The V call is TRBV2, the J call TRBJ1-5; TRBD1 matches 7 bases. There are 13 residues in the CDR3. J was trimmed by 1 base and V by 6 bases; bases with no gene match: 0. The V gene's germline CDR1 is SNHLY and CDR2 FYNNEI. CDR3 sequence: CASRGQSNQPQHF. CDR3 in DNA: TGTGCCAGCAGGGGACAGAGCAATCAGCCCCAGCATTTT.

Here the CDR3 reads CASSDGASGRYNKNIQYF. Here the CDR3 DNA reads TGTGCCAGCAGTGATGGGGCTAGCGGGAGGTATAACAAAAACATTCAGTACTTC. V is TRBV6-1 and J is TRBJ2-4; 11 nucleotides line up with TRBD2. Germline CDR1 reads MNHNS; CDR2 reads SASEGT. V shed 3 bases and J 3 bases; nucleotides not matched to a gene: 10. This CDR3 has 18 residues.

Comments on this clone: Distinct nucleotide sequences in the sample also encode this CDR3. The chain is built from TRBV28 and TRBJ2-7; 12 nucleotides line up with TRBD2. This CDR3 is built from 17 residues. The V gene end was trimmed by 6 bases and the J gene end by 2 bases; junction bases not matched to a gene: 11. The V gene's germline CDR1 is MDHEN and CDR2 SYDVKM. CDR3: CASSPPTSGGLPYEQYF. DNA for the CDR3: TGTGCCAGCAGCCCCCCGACTAGCGGGGGCCTCCCCTACGAGCAGTACTTC.

This chain joins TRBV4-2 and TRBJ2-4; 9 bases map to TRBD2. The germline V gene has CDR1 LGHNA and CDR2 YNFKEQ. V was pared by 3 bases and J by 0 bases, with 15 bases of the junction left unmatched. This CDR3 region has 20 residues. CDR3 in DNA: TGTGCCAGCAGCCAGGTTCCCCTAGGACTAGCGCGGAGAGCCAAAAACATTCAGTACTTC. Encoded protein: CASSQVPLGLARRAKNIQYF.

The chain has TRBV18 and TRBJ2-7; D possibly corresponds to TRBD2 (5 bases). Deletions cut 0 bases from V and 3 bases from J, with 9 bases between. This CDR3 contains 14 residues. CDR1 and CDR2 (germline): KGHSH, LQKENI. The CDR3 nucleotides are TGTGCCAGCTCACCACCCGGGGTACACTACGAGCAGTACTTC. It codes for CASSPPGVHYEQYF. Drawing the rest from reference TRBV18 and TRBJ2-7, the complete variable domain is NAGVMQNPRHLVRRRGQEARLRCSPMKGHSHVYWYRQLPEEGLKFMVYLQKENIIDESGMPKERFSAEFPKEGPSILRIQQVVRGDSAAYFCASSPPGVHYEQYFGPGTRLTVT.

This sequence joins TRBV9 and TRBJ2-7; TRBD2 aligns across 7 bases. This CDR3 comprises 14 residues. The V and J ends lost 0 bases and 0 bases, in that order; junction bases with no gene match: 0. Germline assignment: CDR1 SGDLS and CDR2 YYNGEE. Here the CDR3 reads CASSVGGSSYEQYF. As DNA, the CDR3 is TGTGCCAGCAGCGTAGGCGGGAGCTCCTACGAGCAGTACTTC.

This rearrangement joins TRBV7-8 to TRBJ2-5, with D maybe TRBD2 (6 bases). The V and J ends lost 5 bases and 0 bases respectively, with 10 bases between them. Germline CDR1 is SGHVS and CDR2 is FQNEAQ. CDR3 length equals 14 residues. CDR3 nucleotide sequence: TGTGCCAGCAGCGTCGGGGGTGACCAAGAGACCCAGTACTTC. Amino acids: CASSVGGDQETQYF.

The V call is TRBV7-9, the J call TRBJ1-6, with TRBD1 matching 12 bases. Germline V gene sequence: CDR1 SEHNR, CDR2 FQNEAQ (reference sequence). CDR3 length equals 15 residues. Germline trimming cut 6 bases from V and 7 bases from J; bases unmatched to any gene: 4. The CDR3 is CASRTGTGGNSPLHF. DNA for the CDR3: TGTGCCAGCAGAACCGGGACAGGGGGCAATTCACCCCTCCACTTT. Filled out from reference TRBV7-9 and TRBJ1-6, the complete variable domain reads DTGVSQNPRHKITKRGQNVTFRCDPISEHNRLYWYRQTLGQGPEFLTYFQNEAQLEKSRLLSDRFSAERPKGSFSTLEIQRTEQGDSAMYLCASRTGTGGNSPLHFGNGTRLTVT.

V is TRBV19 and J is TRBJ1-4; D is uncertain. V lost 1 base and J lost 3, with 6 bases in between. CDR1 is LNHDA, CDR2 SQIVND, per germline (reference sequence). The CDR3 consists of 14 residues. CDR3 sequence reads: CASSIVRANEKLFF. DNA for the CDR3: TGTGCCAGTAGTATAGTCCGGGCTAATGAAAAACTGTTTTTT.